The present T cell receptor beta chain was sequenced within a study of blood T cell repertoires in COVID-19. About the research overall: COVID-19 samples from acute and convalescent phases originated in the United States, Italy and Spain. In each case, the material was cDNA or gDNA derived from T cells, B-cell-depleted T cells, or PBMCs.

A remark on this clone: At one boundary the junction diverges from the germline segment, which might be a read error.

The CDR3 runs 15 residues. The germline gives CDR1 SSHAT, CDR2 FNYEAQ (reference sequence). Authors' processing steps: Estimation of nucleated cell counts was performed using reference gene primer amplification. The assay was immunoSEQ multiplex PCR, and TCRdb's table has in-frame clones only and misses some. V and J calls and clone size are those listed in that table; D and trimming were worked out from the DNA. Here the sample spans under 300,000 clones, nearly 90% being singletons. The receptor's source is a woman aged 35 to 49 who had recovered from COVID-19. The gene calls are TRBV7-7 and TRBJ2-1; 8 bases match TRBD1. What was sequenced was peripheral blood. CDR3 residues: CASSSDRASYNEQFF. DNA for the CDR3: TGTGCTAGCAGCTCGGACAGGGCCTCCTACAATGAGCAGTTCTTC.